Only a few counts were recorded for the clone carrying this T cell receptor beta chain. Its target is not known. This record belongs to a study of shared clonotypes between healthy human individuals. The germline CDR1 and CDR2 sequences are KGHSH and LQKENI. V was clipped by 4 bases and J by 0 bases, with 12 bases between them. The CDR3 loop spans 15 amino acids. Donors comprised only Caucasian adults living in Nashville, Tennessee. Researchers drew on about 90 million PBMCs for genomic DNA from unsorted samples. Measured with immunoSEQ multiplex PCR; TCRdb has only the in-frame clones, and not every one. The sample holds about 560,000 clones, around 78% seen once. Study-level points and caveats: A limitation of the genetic and exposure-history diversity represented arose from few donors. The study sampled only blood, and tissue repertoires likely differ.

The chain recombines TRBV18 with TRBJ1-1; no definite D call. The sequenced sample was PBMCs. The source of this sequence is a woman aged 40 to 50 in good health. Some clones in this sample may be carry-over from other donors' samples. CDR3 coding DNA: TGTGCCAGCTCACTAAGAGAGGCGTTGAACACTGAAGCTTTCTTT. Protein sequence: CASSLREALNTEAFF. The variable domain in full, with the rest retrieved from reference TRBV18 and TRBJ1-1, is NAGVMQNPRHLVRRRGQEARLRCSPMKGHSHVYWYRQLPEEGLKFMVYLQKENIIDESGMPKERFSAEFPKEGPSILRIQQVVRGDSAAYFCASSLREALNTEAFFGQGTRLTVV.